These T cell receptor beta chains were read from a single sample in a study of blood T cells in healthy people across ages. A single record per CDR3 protein comes from TCRdb applying MiXCR to the 5' RACE reads. The sample shows about 730,000 distinct CDR3 sequences, 35% to 45% of them seen only once. The sequenced material came from blood. These receptor sequences come from a woman aged 55 to 70 in good health. Each CDR3 is given without its conserved first and last residue. D genes are given only for firm matches. Rows may omit the clone size; those that give it use once, few, many or a size class.

clone_size: few
d_call: .
v_call: TRBV28
cdr3_aa: ASSFGGGDEQF

clone_size: .
d_call: TRBD2
v_call: TRBV28
cdr3_aa: ASSSAGGVGTDTQY

clone_size: .
d_call: TRBD1
v_call: TRBV7-2
cdr3_aa: ASSRGAQGRRNSPLH

clone_size: once
d_call: .
v_call: TRBV5-4
cdr3_aa: ASSGDIYEQY

clone_size: .
d_call: .
v_call: TRBV28
cdr3_aa: ASSLSQGRDQETQY

clone_size: .
d_call: .
v_call: TRBV20-1
cdr3_aa: SASMTRGLAKNIQY

clone_size: few
d_call: .
v_call: TRBV3-1
cdr3_aa: ASSHLGRPTLDSPLH

clone_size: few
d_call: .
v_call: TRBV5-1
cdr3_aa: ASSEGGNEQY

clone_size: .
d_call: TRBD1
v_call: TRBV7-9
cdr3_aa: ASSPGTGILLTNEKLF

clone_size: .
d_call: .
v_call: TRBV6-2/TRBV6-3
cdr3_aa: ASTDGNEQF

clone_size: .
d_call: .
v_call: TRBV21-1
cdr3_aa: ARRREVLETQY

clone_size: .
d_call: .
v_call: TRBV12-3/TRBV12-4
cdr3_aa: ASSLMFEQF

clone_size: .
d_call: TRBD1
v_call: TRBV12-3/TRBV12-4
cdr3_aa: ASGHRQGSNQPQH

clone_size: .
d_call: .
v_call: TRBV5-1
cdr3_aa: ASSLAERHEQF

clone_size: .
d_call: .
v_call: TRBV12-3/TRBV12-4
cdr3_aa: ASSSGQRYEQY

clone_size: .
d_call: TRBD1
v_call: TRBV27
cdr3_aa: ASKATGDLRYT

clone_size: .
d_call: .
v_call: TRBV9
cdr3_aa: ASSVGAEDNQPQH

clone_size: few
d_call: .
v_call: TRBV3-1
cdr3_aa: ASSQGPGIYNEQF

clone_size: .
d_call: TRBD2
v_call: TRBV7-3
cdr3_aa: ASRQGLAGEAGTDTQY

clone_size: few
d_call: .
v_call: TRBV18
cdr3_aa: ASSAGTGNEQF

clone_size: .
d_call: .
v_call: TRBV4-1
cdr3_aa: ASSQAGGLLDEQF

clone_size: .
d_call: TRBD2
v_call: TRBV20-1
cdr3_aa: SARVSRTSGRENEQF

clone_size: .
d_call: TRBD2
v_call: TRBV10-3
cdr3_aa: AIGQTSGVRNEQF

clone_size: many
d_call: TRBD1
v_call: TRBV7-2
cdr3_aa: ASSLDRGVEKLF

clone_size: .
d_call: .
v_call: TRBV20-1
cdr3_aa: SASWREQY

clone_size: few
d_call: TRBD1
v_call: TRBV4-3
cdr3_aa: ASSQGGQGAARQY

clone_size: .
d_call: .
v_call: TRBV4-3
cdr3_aa: ASSPGMGQLNTEAF

clone_size: .
d_call: .
v_call: TRBV3-1
cdr3_aa: ASSRAEPYNEQF

clone_size: .
d_call: .
v_call: TRBV20-1
cdr3_aa: SARPHRGADTQY

clone_size: .
d_call: TRBD1
v_call: TRBV7-2
cdr3_aa: ASSLGDRVTEAF

clone_size: .
d_call: TRBD2
v_call: TRBV6-2/TRBV6-3
cdr3_aa: ASGSGVVYEQY

clone_size: .
d_call: TRBD2
v_call: TRBV11-2
cdr3_aa: ASSKTTSGGLLTDTQY

clone_size: .
d_call: TRBD2
v_call: TRBV20-1
cdr3_aa: SAETSGRTDTQY

clone_size: few
d_call: .
v_call: TRBV29-1
cdr3_aa: SVDSGEQY

clone_size: .
d_call: TRBD1
v_call: TRBV6-5
cdr3_aa: ASSYLGGRGSTEAF

clone_size: many
d_call: TRBD2
v_call: TRBV5-1
cdr3_aa: ASSQGLAGNYEQY

clone_size: few
d_call: .
v_call: TRBV12-3/TRBV12-4
cdr3_aa: ASSLSRGGYNEQF

clone_size: .
d_call: .
v_call: TRBV3-1
cdr3_aa: ASSPGLTEAF

clone_size: .
d_call: .
v_call: TRBV7-2
cdr3_aa: ASSLVAGIVDEQY